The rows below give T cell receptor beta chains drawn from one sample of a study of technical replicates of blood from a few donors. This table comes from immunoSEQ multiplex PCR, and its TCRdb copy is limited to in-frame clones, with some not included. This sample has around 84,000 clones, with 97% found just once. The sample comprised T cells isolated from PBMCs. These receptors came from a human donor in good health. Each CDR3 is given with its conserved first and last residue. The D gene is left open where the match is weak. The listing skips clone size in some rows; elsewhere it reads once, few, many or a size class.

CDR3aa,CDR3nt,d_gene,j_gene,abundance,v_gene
CASSDRTENQPQHF,TGTGCCAGCAGTGACCGGACAGAGAATCAGCCCCAGCATTTT,.,TRBJ1-5,.,TRBV2
CASSFSPSSYNEQFF,TGTGCCAGCAGTTTCTCCCCGAGCTCCTACAATGAGCAGTTCTTC,.,TRBJ2-1,.,TRBV27
CATGARGFLF,TGTGCCACAGGGGCTCGCGGCTTCCTTTTT,.,TRBJ1-4,.,TRBV6-1
CASSLLYPPGGHEQFF,TGTGCCAGCAGTTTATTATATCCCCCAGGGGGCCATGAGCAGTTCTTC,TRBD1,TRBJ2-1,.,TRBV28
CASSQELFQGRFF,TGCGCCAGCAGCCAAGAGTTGTTCCAGGGGCGATTCTTT,.,TRBJ1-1,.,TRBV4-1
CASSSFLSGGVSYEQYF,TGTGCCAGCAGCTCATTCCTTAGCGGGGGGGTCTCCTACGAGCAGTACTTC,TRBD2,TRBJ2-7,once,TRBV7-9
CASGLSTYNEQFF,TGTGCCAGCGGTTTGTCTACGTACAATGAGCAGTTCTTC,.,TRBJ2-1,.,TRBV11-3
CSARVREKLFF,TGCAGTGCTAGAGTTCGGGAAAAACTGTTTTTT,.,TRBJ1-4,.,TRBV20-1
CASSERGASRYEQYF,TGTGCCAGCAGTGAACGGGGGGCGTCTCGGTACGAGCAGTACTTC,.,TRBJ2-7,.,TRBV6-1
CASSLPSAGGSAYNEQFF,TGCGCCAGCAGCCTTCCCTCTGCGGGGGGGTCAGCCTACAATGAGCAGTTCTTC,TRBD2,TRBJ2-1,once,TRBV5-1
CASSLGASGNTGELFF,TGTGCCAGCAGCTTAGGAGCCTCAGGGAACACCGGGGAGCTGTTTTTT,.,TRBJ2-2,.,TRBV7-9
CASSSRTGGSYEQYF,TGCGCCAGCAGCTCCCGGACAGGGGGAAGCTACGAGCAGTACTTC,TRBD1,TRBJ2-7,.,TRBV4-1
CASSLQLAGTVLYEQYF,TGTGCCAGCAGCTTACAACTAGCGGGGACCGTTCTCTACGAGCAGTACTTC,TRBD2,TRBJ2-7,once,TRBV11-3
CASSLELARGTDTQYF,TGCGCCAGCAGCTTGGAACTAGCGCGGGGAACAGATACGCAGTATTTT,TRBD2,TRBJ2-3,.,TRBV5-1